The 26 T cell receptor beta chains below were found in one sample sequenced in a study of T-cell memory formation after mild COVID-19. MiXCR was run by TCRdb on the 5' RACE reads, yielding one entry per CDR3 protein. The data show roughly 350,000 distinct CDR3 sequences, around 27% seen once. Material for sequencing was PBMCs or a T cell subset sorted from them (not recorded which). The receptor source for this set is an adult woman who had mild COVID-19 (a few samples of this study predate the infection). Cell type and time point are not known.

The chain carries TRBV7-8 and TRBJ1-2; TRBD1 is a possible D gene (5 bases). Germline V gene lookup returns CDR1 SGHVS and CDR2 FQNEAQ. V lost 3 bases, J lost 0 bases, and 14 bases lay in between. The CDR3 is 16 residues long. The CDR3 here is CASSFPGNTANYGYTF. CDR3 nucleotides: TGTGCCAGCAGCTTTCCAGGGAACACAGCTAACTATGGCTACACCTTC.

This clonotype was detected a few times. The V and J genes are TRBV5-1 and TRBJ1-4; D is ambiguous. The V gene's germline CDR1 is SGHRS and CDR2 YFSETQ. The length of the CDR3 is 14 residues. V was shortened by 1 base and J by 3 bases, with 7 bases between the two germline ends. Here the CDR3 DNA reads TGCGCCAGCAGCTTGCGGCAAGCTAATGAAAAACTGTTTTTT. This sequence encodes CASSLRQANEKLFF.

This rearrangement joins TRBV18 to TRBJ2-3; tentative D call: TRBD2 (5 bases). Trimming left V 0 bases short and J 5 bases short, with 12 bases between. Germline V gives CDR1 KGHSH, CDR2 LQKENI. The CDR3 loop spans 15 amino acids. Here the CDR3 DNA reads TGTGCCAGCTCACCACCGTGGGCCGAGGGAGATACGCAGTATTTT. Translation gives CASSPPWAEGDTQYF.

This clonotype was detected only a few times. The rearrangement links TRBV23-1 to TRBJ2-1, with D perhaps given as TRBD1 or TRBD2 (6 bases each). TRBV23-1 is identified as an open reading frame with a role that is uncertain. Trimming pared 8 bases from V and 5 bases from J, leaving 19 bases between. The CDR3 loop spans 15 amino acids. The DNA of the CDR3 is TGCGCCAGCGCTTTGAGGGGGGACCAGGACAATGAGCAGTTCTTC. It specifies CASALRGDQDNEQFF.

The chain couples TRBV6-1 to TRBJ2-7; D gene unclear. This CDR3 spans 14 amino acids. Germline V gene data show CDR1 as MNHNS and CDR2 as SASEGT. Trimming cost V 6 bases and J 4 bases, with 16 bases left between them. The CDR3 is CASSYKIGVYEQYF. CDR3 coding DNA: TGTGCCAGCAGCTACAAAATAGGAGTGTACGAGCAGTACTTC.

The chain has TRBV4-1 and TRBJ2-3, with D possibly TRBD2 on 5 matching bases. Trimming cost V 0 bases and J 3 bases, with 10 bases left between them. CDR1 and CDR2 from the germline V gene are MGHRA and YSYEKL. This CDR3 contains 15 residues. The chain's CDR3 is CASSQELRATDTQYF. The DNA of the CDR3 is TGCGCCAGCAGCCAAGAGTTGAGGGCGACAGATACGCAGTATTTT.

This chain links TRBV7-9 with TRBJ2-5; 8 bases line up with TRBD2. V lost 3 bases, J lost 5 bases, and 5 bases stayed unmatched. Germline values: CDR1 SEHNR, CDR2 FQNEAQ (reference sequence). The CDR3 loop spans 14 amino acids. The CDR3 DNA sequence: TGTGCCAGCAGCTTTCAAGGACTAGCTGAGACCCAGTACTTC. Amino acid sequence: CASSFQGLAETQYF.

This rearrangement joins TRBV7-9 to TRBJ2-1; tentative D call: TRBD2 (6 bases). Germline V gene sequence: CDR1 SEHNR, CDR2 FQNEAQ (reference sequence). The CDR3 has 14 amino acids. V gave up 0 bases and J gave up 5 bases, with 8 bases separating them. The CDR3 loop reads CASSLAGGDNEQFF. The CDR3 DNA reads as TGTGCCAGCAGCTTAGCGGGAGGCGACAATGAGCAGTTCTTC.

V is TRBV14 and J is TRBJ2-2, with 7 bases aligning to TRBD2. The trim removed 3 bases at V and 4 bases at J, leaving 11 bases unmatched. The CDR3 extends over 17 amino acids. Per germline, CDR1 SGHDN and CDR2 FVKESK. CDR3 sequence reads: CASSHHRAGAPTGELFF. CDR3 nucleotide sequence: TGTGCCAGCAGCCACCACCGGGCGGGAGCCCCCACCGGGGAGCTGTTTTTT.

In its sample, this clonotype was seen a few times. This chain links TRBV27 with TRBJ2-7; D is perhaps TRBD2 (5 bases). In germline, CDR1 is MNHEY, CDR2 SMNVEV (reference sequence). The CDR3 totals 14 residues. The germline V and J ends were trimmed by 3 bases and 7 bases, with 16 bases remaining between them. The chain's CDR3 is CASSLNVRGGEQYF. Here the CDR3 DNA reads TGTGCCAGCAGTTTGAATGTACGCGGAGGTGAGCAGTACTTC.

The chain couples TRBV9 to TRBJ2-1, with 7 bases fitting TRBD2. V lost 2 bases and J lost 0; bases outside the gene matches: 2. Germline V CDR1 and CDR2: SGDLS, YYNGEE. CDR3 length: 15 residues. The CDR3 nucleotides are TGTGCCAGCAGCGTCGGGGAGGGCTCCTACAATGAGCAGTTCTTC. As protein: CASSVGEGSYNEQFF.

CDR3 bases: TGCGCCAGCCGTTTACGTTCGTCCGGGCAGAGCTCCTACAATGAGCAGTTCTTC. Its protein product is CASRLRSSGQSSYNEQFF. The chain joins TRBV5-1 to TRBJ2-1; D is uncertain. The CDR3 extends over 18 amino acids. The germline CDR1 and CDR2 sequences are SGHRS and YFSETQ. Trimming removed 7 bases from V and 0 bases from J, with 23 bases in between.

This clonotype was found a few times. The V gene is TRBV24-1, the J gene TRBJ2-5; TRBD2 is a possible D gene (6 bases). V was trimmed by 6 bases and J by 5 bases, leaving 21 bases between them. The CDR3 covers 16 residues. In germline, CDR1 is KGHDR, CDR2 SFDVKD. The CDR3 reads CATSKKGGVRGETQYF. Here the CDR3 DNA reads TGTGCCACCAGTAAGAAGGGCGGGGTTCGCGGCGAGACCCAGTACTTC.

J is TRBJ2-1 and V is TRBV27; TRBD1 is a possible D gene (6 bases). There are 15 residues in the CDR3. Germline CDR1 MNHEY, CDR2 SMNVEV (reference sequence). Trimming stripped 0 bases from V and 8 bases from J, with 14 bases between. In nucleotides, the CDR3 is TGTGCCAGCAGTTTATCGATAATACAGGGTTATGAGCAGTTCTTC. Translation: CASSLSIIQGYEQFF.

This chain joins TRBV5-4 and TRBJ2-5, with TRBD2 matching 9 bases. Germline values: CDR1 SGHNT, CDR2 YYREEE (reference sequence). The CDR3 sequence is 15 residues long. Unmatched junction bases numbered 1, after V lost 0 bases and J lost 1 base. This CDR3 is CASSLASGAQETQYF. The CDR3 DNA sequence: TGTGCCAGCAGCTTGGCTAGCGGGGCCCAAGAGACCCAGTACTTC.

CDR3 nucleotide sequence: TGTGCCATCAGCAGGGAACCTCTATATGGCTACACCTTC. Its translation: CAISREPLYGYTF. The V call is TRBV10-3, the J call TRBJ1-2; tentatively, D is TRBD1 (5 bases). V was pared by 6 bases and J by 5 bases, with 13 bases between. Germline loops: CDR1 ENHRY, CDR2 SYGVKD. The CDR3 spans 13 residues.

This clonotype occurred a few times. The rearrangement links TRBV4-3 to TRBJ2-3; the match to TRBD2 covers 9 bases. Germline CDR1 reads LGHNA; CDR2 reads YSLEER. The CDR3 totals 16 residues. The J segment lost 3 bases and the V segment lost 1 base, leaving 5 bases of the junction unmatched. The CDR3 sequence is CASSQVGLAGTDTQYF. CDR3 nucleotide sequence: TGCGCCAGCAGCCAAGTCGGCCTAGCGGGAACAGATACGCAGTATTTT.

This clonotype was seen repeatedly, ten times or more. The chain couples TRBV5-6 to TRBJ2-2, with a tentative D call TRBD2 (6 bases). This CDR3 comprises 14 residues. V was clipped by 0 bases and J by 5 bases, with 8 bases between them. CDR1 and CDR2 from the germline V gene are SGHDT and YYEEEE. CDR3 loop: CASSLALATGELFF. CDR3 nucleotide sequence: TGTGCCAGCAGCTTGGCGCTAGCGACCGGGGAGCTGTTTTTT.

J is TRBJ2-6 and V is TRBV12-3 or TRBV12-4; 8 positions match TRBD1. V lost 5 bases to trimming and J lost 3 bases; unmatched junction nucleotides: 9. The CDR3 is 17 amino acids. DNA for the CDR3: TGTGCCAGCAGTGACAGGGGCGCGGGGATTGGGGCCAACGTCCTGACTTTC. Its protein product is CASSDRGAGIGANVLTF.

This clonotype has only a few counts. The rearrangement links TRBV15 to TRBJ2-3, with 7 bases that match TRBD2. After removal of 3 bases from V and 3 bases from J, the junction contained 6 bases not matched to a gene. This CDR3 region has 15 residues. CDR1 and CDR2 (germline): LNHNV, YYDKDF (reference sequence). The CDR3 region is CATSRPLAETDTQYF. As DNA, the CDR3 is TGTGCCACCAGCAGGCCCCTAGCGGAGACAGATACGCAGTATTTT.

The chain combines TRBV2 with TRBJ2-7; 7 bases are a match to TRBD2. Per germline, CDR1 SNHLY and CDR2 FYNNEI. With 4 bases clipped from V and 0 bases from J, the junction kept 9 bases outside the gene matches. CDR3 length: 16 amino acids. The CDR3 DNA sequence: TGTGCCAGCAGTGTTGCGGGAGCCTCCTTCTCCTACGAGCAGTACTTC. It codes for CASSVAGASFSYEQYF.

This clonotype is a singleton in its sample. This chain uses TRBV6-5 with TRBJ2-2; no definite D call. The ends were cut back, 1 base at V and 0 bases at J, with 12 bases in the middle. CDR1 MNHEY and CDR2 SVGAGI come from the germline V gene. There are 17 residues in the CDR3. The CDR3 DNA reads TGTGCCAGCAGTTACTTACGTCGACGAGCGAACACCGGGGAGCTGTTTTTT. Translating gives CASSYLRRRANTGELFF.

The chain couples TRBV3-1 to TRBJ2-1; possible D gene TRBD1, 6 bases. V was clipped by 0 bases and J by 4 bases, with 10 bases between them. Germline CDR1 and CDR2: LGHDT and YNNKEL (reference sequence). The CDR3 totals 15 residues. CDR3 nucleotide sequence: TGTGCCAGCAGCCAAGACCGGCAGGGGTACAATGAGCAGTTCTTC. It is translated as CASSQDRQGYNEQFF.

The CDR3 is CSVDAGGGNEQFF. The CDR3 DNA sequence: TGCAGCGTTGATGCGGGAGGAGGGAATGAGCAGTTCTTC. The chain has TRBV29-1 and TRBJ2-1; the match to TRBD2 covers 8 bases. This CDR3 has 13 residues. J lost 7 bases, V lost 3 bases, and 5 bases had no gene match. Germline V CDR1 and CDR2: SQVTM, ANQGSEA.

The chain uses TRBV12-3 or TRBV12-4 and TRBJ2-7; 7 bases are shared with TRBD2. The CDR3 has 14 residues. J gave up 2 bases and V 6 bases, and 7 bases lay outside the gene matches. CDR3 bases: TGTGCCAGCAGCCGGGGACTACCCGCCTACGAGCAGTACTTC. Amino acids: CASSRGLPAYEQYF.

This clonotype appeared a few times. The chain employs TRBV9 and TRBJ1-6, with D tentatively TRBD1 (6 bases). The CDR3 runs to 15 residues. Germline CDR1 SGDLS, CDR2 YYNGEE. Trimming removed 4 bases at V and 2 bases at J, with 10 bases between. The CDR3 protein is CASSPRTAYNSPLHF. CDR3 in DNA: TGTGCCAGCAGCCCTCGGACAGCCTATAATTCACCCCTCCACTTT. Combining the CDR3 with reference TRBV9 and TRBJ1-6 gives the whole variable domain DSGVTQTPKHLITATGQRVTLRCSPRSGDLSVYWYQQSLDQGLQFLIQYYNGEERAKGNILERFSAQQFPDLHSELNLSSLELGDSALYFCASSPRTAYNSPLHFGNGTRLTVT.